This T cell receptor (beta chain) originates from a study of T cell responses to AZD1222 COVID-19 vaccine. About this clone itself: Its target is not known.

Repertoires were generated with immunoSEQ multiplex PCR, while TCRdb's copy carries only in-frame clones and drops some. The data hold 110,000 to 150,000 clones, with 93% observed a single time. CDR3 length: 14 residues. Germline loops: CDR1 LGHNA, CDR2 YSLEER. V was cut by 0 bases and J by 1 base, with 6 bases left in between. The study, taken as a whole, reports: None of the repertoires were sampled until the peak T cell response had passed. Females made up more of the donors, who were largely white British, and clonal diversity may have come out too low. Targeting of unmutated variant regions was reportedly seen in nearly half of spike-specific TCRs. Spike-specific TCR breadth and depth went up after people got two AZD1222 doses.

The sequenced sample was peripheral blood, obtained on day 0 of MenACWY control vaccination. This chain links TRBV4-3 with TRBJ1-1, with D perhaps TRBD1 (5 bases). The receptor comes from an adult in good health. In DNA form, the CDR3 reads TGCGCCAGCAGCCAAGACGGGGCGAACACTGAAGCTTTCTTT. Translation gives CASSQDGANTEAFF.